These T cell receptor beta chains were read from a single sample in a study of blood T cell repertoires in COVID-19. Assay used: immunoSEQ multiplex PCR; TCRdb lists only in-frame clones, some missing. The data show 200,000 or so clones, with around 81% seen just once and roughly 2.4% held by the top ten. Sequencing was performed on peripheral blood. The receptor source for this set is a woman between 55 and 75 years old with acute or convalescent COVID-19. CDR3s include the opening cysteine and the closing phenylalanine or tryptophan. A D gene is named only where the DNA matches it firmly. The size of a clone is reported for some rows only, either as once, few or many, or as a class for expanded clones.

V gene: TRBV15
D gene: TRBD2
clone size: -
J gene: TRBJ2-7
CDR3 DNA: TGTGCCACCAGCAGAGGCGGGGGGACTTACGAGCAGTACTTC
CDR3 protein: CATSRGGGTYEQYF

V gene: TRBV23-1
D gene: -
clone size: -
J gene: TRBJ1-1
CDR3 DNA: TGCGCCAGCACCCATGAAGCTTTCTTT
CDR3 protein: CASTHEAFF

V gene: TRBV30
D gene: -
clone size: -
J gene: TRBJ1-5
CDR3 DNA: TGTGCCTGGAGTCAGGGGCCCGATCAGCCCCAGCATTTT
CDR3 protein: CAWSQGPDQPQHF

V gene: TRBV27
D gene: -
clone size: -
J gene: TRBJ2-2
CDR3 DNA: TGTGCCAGCAGTTTCAGCAGGGCGAACACCGGGGAGCTGTTTTTT
CDR3 protein: CASSFSRANTGELFF

V gene: TRBV13
D gene: TRBD1
clone size: once
J gene: TRBJ1-1
CDR3 DNA: TGTGCCAGCAGCCTTGAGGGGGACAGGAACACTGAAGCTTTCTTT
CDR3 protein: CASSLEGDRNTEAFF

V gene: TRBV6-5
D gene: -
clone size: -
J gene: TRBJ2-7
CDR3 DNA: TGTGCCAGCAGTTACCGGGACATGACCTACGAGCAGTACTTC
CDR3 protein: CASSYRDMTYEQYF

V gene: TRBV5-1
D gene: -
clone size: -
J gene: TRBJ2-5
CDR3 DNA: TGCGCCAGCAGCCCATACGGGATGTGGGAGACCCAGTACTTC
CDR3 protein: CASSPYGMWETQYF

V gene: TRBV9
D gene: -
clone size: -
J gene: TRBJ1-3
CDR3 DNA: TGTGCCAGCAGTTATAGTGCCTCTGGAAACACCATATATTTT
CDR3 protein: CASSYSASGNTIYF

V gene: TRBV7-2
D gene: TRBD2
clone size: -
J gene: TRBJ2-2
CDR3 DNA: TGTGCCAGCAGCCGGCGGGGGACGAACACCGGGGAGCTGTTTTTT
CDR3 protein: CASSRRGTNTGELFF

V gene: TRBV12-3/TRBV12-4
D gene: TRBD2
clone size: -
J gene: TRBJ2-5
CDR3 DNA: TGTGCCGGCCTCATGGCGGGGGAAGAGACCCAGTACTTC
CDR3 protein: CAGLMAGEETQYF

V gene: TRBV30
D gene: -
clone size: -
J gene: TRBJ1-5
CDR3 DNA: TGTGCCTGGAGTGACTCGGACACACCCCAGCATTTT
CDR3 protein: CAWSDSDTPQHF

V gene: TRBV6-2/TRBV6-3
D gene: -
clone size: -
J gene: TRBJ1-1
CDR3 DNA: TGTGCCAGCAGTTACTCTCTAAGGGACTGGAACACTGAAGCTTTCTTT
CDR3 protein: CASSYSLRDWNTEAFF

V gene: TRBV29-1
D gene: -
clone size: -
J gene: TRBJ2-2
CDR3 DNA: TGCAGCGTTCGGGGGAACACCGGGGAGCTGTTTTTT
CDR3 protein: CSVRGNTGELFF

V gene: TRBV24-1
D gene: TRBD1
clone size: -
J gene: TRBJ1-2
CDR3 DNA: TGTGCCACCAGTGATGCTACCCGGGACAGGGTGGGAGGCTACACCTTC
CDR3 protein: CATSDATRDRVGGYTF

V gene: TRBV28
D gene: -
clone size: -
J gene: TRBJ2-2
CDR3 DNA: TGTGCCAGCAGTTCGGTTAGCGGGCGAACAAGGGGGGCCGGGGAGCTGTTTTTT
CDR3 protein: CASSSVSGRTRGAGELFF

V gene: TRBV13
D gene: -
clone size: -
J gene: TRBJ2-2
CDR3 DNA: TGTGCCAGCAGCTCGTACAGGTCGGGGAGGAGGGAGCTGTTTTTT
CDR3 protein: CASSSYRSGRRELFF

V gene: TRBV27
D gene: TRBD2
clone size: once
J gene: TRBJ2-2
CDR3 DNA: TGTGCCAGCAGTTTTGGGGGGGGGAACACCGGGGAGCTGTTTTTT
CDR3 protein: CASSFGGGNTGELFF

V gene: TRBV4-2
D gene: TRBD2
clone size: -
J gene: TRBJ2-5
CDR3 DNA: TGTGCCAGCAGCCCGGGGGGGCCTAGTGAGACCCAGTACTTC
CDR3 protein: CASSPGGPSETQYF

V gene: TRBV15
D gene: -
clone size: once
J gene: TRBJ2-5
CDR3 DNA: TGTGCCACCAGCAGCATGGCGGGGGCGGAGACCCAGTACTTC
CDR3 protein: CATSSMAGAETQYF

V gene: TRBV3-1/TRBV3-2
D gene: TRBD1
clone size: once
J gene: TRBJ1-2
CDR3 DNA: TGTGCCAGCAGCCCCTGGCAGGGGGCTCCCGACTATGGCTACACCTTC
CDR3 protein: CASSPWQGAPDYGYTF

V gene: TRBV2
D gene: TRBD1
clone size: -
J gene: TRBJ2-1
CDR3 DNA: TGTGCCAGCAGCGCCAGGACAGGGTACAATGAGCAGTTCTTC
CDR3 protein: CASSARTGYNEQFF

V gene: TRBV25-1
D gene: -
clone size: -
J gene: TRBJ1-2
CDR3 DNA: TGTGCCAGCAAAGGAGCGGGACACCAAAACTATGGCTACACCTTC
CDR3 protein: CASKGAGHQNYGYTF

V gene: TRBV20-1
D gene: TRBD2
clone size: -
J gene: TRBJ2-3
CDR3 DNA: TGCAGTGCTAGTCCTAGCGGCTCTAGCACAGATACGCAGTATTTT
CDR3 protein: CSASPSGSSTDTQYF

V gene: TRBV5-6
D gene: -
clone size: -
J gene: TRBJ1-2
CDR3 DNA: TGTGCCAGCAGCCAGAGGGGACTTCATGGCTACACCTTC
CDR3 protein: CASSQRGLHGYTF